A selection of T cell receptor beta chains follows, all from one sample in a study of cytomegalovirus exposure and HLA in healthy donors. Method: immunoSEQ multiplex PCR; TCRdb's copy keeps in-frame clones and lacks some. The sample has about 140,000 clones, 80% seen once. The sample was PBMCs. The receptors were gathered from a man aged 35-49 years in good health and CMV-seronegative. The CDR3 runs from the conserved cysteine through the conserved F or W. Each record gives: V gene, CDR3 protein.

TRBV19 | CASSTRSGGASTDTQYF
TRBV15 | CATSRDRLSYEQYF
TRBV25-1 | CASSESGRKETQYF
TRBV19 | CASSMGENNQPQHF
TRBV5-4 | CASSLVGPQETQYF
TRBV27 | CASSSIRQGSGYTF
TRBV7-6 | CASSLEPGLGTDTQYF
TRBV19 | CASSTGQGTEAFF
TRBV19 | CASTSGGALDEQFF
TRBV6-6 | CASSYEDSGGGYTF
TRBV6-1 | CASSGQGRHEQFF
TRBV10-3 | CAISAIRDRGPQETQYF
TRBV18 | CASSARSDFGEYNQPQHF
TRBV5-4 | CASSLKLNTGELFF
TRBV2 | CASSQVAGDTEAFF
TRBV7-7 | CASSLGRSSTDTQYF
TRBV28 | CASRVPTGPLEQYF
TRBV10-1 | CASSAQLAKNIQYF
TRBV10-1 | CASKGQGNTEAFF
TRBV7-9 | CASSQEDNEQFF
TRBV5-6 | CASSFGELSAEQYF
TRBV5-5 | CASHKRGFQETQYF
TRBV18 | CASSTELGQPQHF
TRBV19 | CASSCATGSSYNEQFF
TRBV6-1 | CASSELVAGEYEQYF
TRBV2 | CASRRDRLNTEAFF
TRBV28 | CASSSIGTGLWEQYF
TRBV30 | CAWSVIGTGANEKLFF
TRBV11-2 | CASSQGARTNQPQHF
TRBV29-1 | CSVRHMNTEAFF
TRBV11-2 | CASSLGRHNTGELFF
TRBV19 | CASSQNGGETYEQYF
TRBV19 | CASSIPQGAAGELFF
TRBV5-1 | CASREVFSGANVLTF
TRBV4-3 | CASSTPPEEKLFF
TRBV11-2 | CASSRGTGGYGYTF
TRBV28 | CASSFAGVSTDTQYF
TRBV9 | CASSVSWRGGPYQETQYF
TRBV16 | CASSQQRGDQPQHF
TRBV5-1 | CASSLGRLAPKDEQFF